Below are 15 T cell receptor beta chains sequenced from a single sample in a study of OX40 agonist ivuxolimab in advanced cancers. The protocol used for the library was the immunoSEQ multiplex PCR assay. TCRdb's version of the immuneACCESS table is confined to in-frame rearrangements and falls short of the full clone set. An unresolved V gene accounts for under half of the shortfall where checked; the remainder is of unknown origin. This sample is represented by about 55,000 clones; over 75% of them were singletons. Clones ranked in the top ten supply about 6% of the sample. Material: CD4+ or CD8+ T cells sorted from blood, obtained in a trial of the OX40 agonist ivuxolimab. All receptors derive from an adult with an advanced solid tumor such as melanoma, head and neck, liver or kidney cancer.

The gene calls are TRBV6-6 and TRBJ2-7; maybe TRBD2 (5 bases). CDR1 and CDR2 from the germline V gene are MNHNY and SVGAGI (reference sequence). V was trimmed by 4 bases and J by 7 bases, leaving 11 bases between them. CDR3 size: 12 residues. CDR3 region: CASSSQTGEQYF. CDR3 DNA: TGTGCCAGCAGTTCGCAAACGGGGGAGCAGTACTTC.

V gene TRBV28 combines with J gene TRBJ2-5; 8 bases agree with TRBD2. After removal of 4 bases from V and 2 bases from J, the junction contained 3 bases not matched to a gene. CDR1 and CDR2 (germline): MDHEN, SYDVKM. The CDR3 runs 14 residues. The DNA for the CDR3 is TGTGCCAGCAGTTACGGGAGGGCTCAAGAGACCCAGTACTTC. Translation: CASSYGRAQETQYF.

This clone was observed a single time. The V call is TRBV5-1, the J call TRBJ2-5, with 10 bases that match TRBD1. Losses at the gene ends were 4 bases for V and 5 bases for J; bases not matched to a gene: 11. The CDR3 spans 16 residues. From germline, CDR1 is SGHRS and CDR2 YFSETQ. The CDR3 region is CASSIGGQGRGETQYF. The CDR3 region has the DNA TGCGCCAGCAGCATAGGGGGACAGGGGAGAGGGGAGACCCAGTACTTC.

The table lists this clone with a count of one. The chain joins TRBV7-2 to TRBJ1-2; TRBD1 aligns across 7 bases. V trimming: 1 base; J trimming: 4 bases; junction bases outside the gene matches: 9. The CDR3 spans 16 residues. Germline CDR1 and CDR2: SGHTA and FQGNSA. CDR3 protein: CASSLGLDRTSYGYTF. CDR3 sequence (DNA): TGTGCCAGCAGCTTAGGCCTGGACAGGACAAGCTATGGCTACACCTTC. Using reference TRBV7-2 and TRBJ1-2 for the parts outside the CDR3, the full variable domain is GAGVSQSPSNKVTEKGKDVELRCDPISGHTALYWYRQSLGQGLEFLIYFQGNSAPDKSGLPSDRFSAERTGGSVSTLTIQRTQQEDSAVYLCASSLGLDRTSYGYTFGSGTRLTVV.

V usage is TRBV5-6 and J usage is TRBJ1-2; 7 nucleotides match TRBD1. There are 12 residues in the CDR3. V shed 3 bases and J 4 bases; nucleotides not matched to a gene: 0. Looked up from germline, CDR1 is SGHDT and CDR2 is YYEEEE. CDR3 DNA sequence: TGTGCCAGCAGCTACAGGGGCTATGGCTACACCTTC. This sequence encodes CASSYRGYGYTF.

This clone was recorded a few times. The CDR3 protein is CASIYSTGGIHNEQFF. In nucleotides, the CDR3 is TGTGCCAGCATCTACTCGACAGGGGGCATCCACAATGAGCAGTTCTTC. The chain has TRBV28 and TRBJ2-1; TRBD1 agrees at 10 bases. The CDR3 is made up of 16 amino acids. Germline V gene lookup returns CDR1 MDHEN and CDR2 SYDVKM. The V gene end was trimmed by 7 bases and the J gene end by 5 bases; junction bases not matched to a gene: 11. The full variable domain, its missing parts supplied by reference TRBV28 and TRBJ2-1, is DVKVTQSSRYLVKRTGEKVFLECVQDMDHENMFWYRQDPGLGLRLIYFSYDVKMKEKGDIPEGYSVSREKKERFSLILESASTNQTSMYLCASIYSTGGIHNEQFFGPGTRLTVL.

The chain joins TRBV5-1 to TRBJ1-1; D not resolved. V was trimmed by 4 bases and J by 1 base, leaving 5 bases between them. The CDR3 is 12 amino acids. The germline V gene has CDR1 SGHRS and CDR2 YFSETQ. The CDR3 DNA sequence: TGCGCCAGCAGCAATCCGAACACTGAAGCTTTCTTT. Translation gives CASSNPNTEAFF.

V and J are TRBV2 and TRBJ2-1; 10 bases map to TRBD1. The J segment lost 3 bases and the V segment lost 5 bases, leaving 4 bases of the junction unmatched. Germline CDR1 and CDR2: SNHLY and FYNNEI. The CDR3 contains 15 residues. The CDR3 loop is CASSRDRGHYNEQFF. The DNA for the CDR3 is TGTGCCAGCAGTCGAGACAGGGGGCACTACAATGAGCAGTTCTTC.

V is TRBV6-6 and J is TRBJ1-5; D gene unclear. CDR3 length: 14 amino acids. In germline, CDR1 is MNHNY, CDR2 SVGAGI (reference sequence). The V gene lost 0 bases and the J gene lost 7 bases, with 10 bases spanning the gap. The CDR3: CASSYSSPVQPQHF. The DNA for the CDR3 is TGTGCCAGCAGTTACTCAAGCCCCGTCCAGCCCCAGCATTTT.

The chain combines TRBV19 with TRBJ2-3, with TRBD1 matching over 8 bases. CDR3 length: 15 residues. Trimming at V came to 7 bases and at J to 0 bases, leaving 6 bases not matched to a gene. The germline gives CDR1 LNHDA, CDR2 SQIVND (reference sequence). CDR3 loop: CASNRRGQSTDTQYF. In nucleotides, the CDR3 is TGTGCCAGTAATCGCAGGGGGCAGAGCACAGATACGCAGTATTTT. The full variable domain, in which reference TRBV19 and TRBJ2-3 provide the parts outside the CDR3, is DGGITQSPKYLFRKEGQNVTLSCEQNLNHDAMYWYRQDPGQGLRLIYYSQIVNDFQKGDIAEGYSVSREKKESFPLTVTSAQKNPTAFYLCASNRRGQSTDTQYFGPGTRLTVL.

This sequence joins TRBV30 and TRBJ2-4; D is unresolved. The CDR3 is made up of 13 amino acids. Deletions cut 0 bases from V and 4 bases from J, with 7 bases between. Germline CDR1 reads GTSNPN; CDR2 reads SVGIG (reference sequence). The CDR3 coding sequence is TGTGCCTGGAGTGTAGGGATTAAAAACATTCAGTACTTC. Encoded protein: CAWSVGIKNIQYF.

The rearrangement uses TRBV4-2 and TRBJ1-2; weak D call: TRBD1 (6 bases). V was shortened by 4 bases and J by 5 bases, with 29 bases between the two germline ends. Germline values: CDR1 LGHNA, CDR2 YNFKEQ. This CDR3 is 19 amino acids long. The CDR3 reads CASSPDRLGGQINSYGYTF. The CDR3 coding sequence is TGTGCCAGCAGCCCAGACCGTCTGGGGGGCCAGATTAACTCATATGGCTACACCTTC.

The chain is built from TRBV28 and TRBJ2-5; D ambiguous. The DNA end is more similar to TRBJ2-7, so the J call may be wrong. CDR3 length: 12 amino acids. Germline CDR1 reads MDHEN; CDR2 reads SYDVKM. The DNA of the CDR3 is TGTGCCAGCGGATCGACGATTTACGAGCAGTACTTC. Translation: CASGSTIYEQYF.

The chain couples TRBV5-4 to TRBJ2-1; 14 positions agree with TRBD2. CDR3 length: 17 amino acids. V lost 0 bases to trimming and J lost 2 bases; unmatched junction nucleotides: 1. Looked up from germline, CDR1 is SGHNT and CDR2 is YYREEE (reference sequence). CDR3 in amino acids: CASSLGLAGGTYNEQFF. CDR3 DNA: TGTGCCAGCAGCTTGGGACTAGCGGGAGGGACCTACAATGAGCAGTTCTTC.

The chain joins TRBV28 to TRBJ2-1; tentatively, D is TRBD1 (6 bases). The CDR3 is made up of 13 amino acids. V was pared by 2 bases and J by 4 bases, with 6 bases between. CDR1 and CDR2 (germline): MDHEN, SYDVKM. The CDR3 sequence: CASSLTGYNEQFF. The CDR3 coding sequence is TGTGCCAGCAGTTTAACAGGGTACAATGAGCAGTTCTTC. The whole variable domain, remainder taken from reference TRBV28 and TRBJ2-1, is DVKVTQSSRYLVKRTGEKVFLECVQDMDHENMFWYRQDPGLGLRLIYFSYDVKMKEKGDIPEGYSVSREKKERFSLILESASTNQTSMYLCASSLTGYNEQFFGPGTRLTVL.